A selection of T cell receptor beta chains follows, all from one sample in a study of T cells expressing NK-cell markers. TCRdb reprocessed the 5' RACE reads, keeping one entry per CDR3 protein, no DNA. The sample table includes tens of thousands of distinct CDR3 sequences. The sample consisted of blood T cells: a sorted CD56 or NKG2C T cell subset, CD4+ or CD8+ T cells, or bulk PBMC T cells (not recorded which). All receptors derive from a woman aged 18 to 75 in good health. CDR3s include the opening cysteine and the closing phenylalanine or tryptophan. The listing skips clone size in some rows; elsewhere it reads once, few, many or a size class.

size	V	J	CDR3
.	TRBV6-5	TRBJ2-2	CASRYTGPSTGELFF
.	TRBV7-2	TRBJ1-2	CASSSSDRALGGYTF
.	TRBV29-1	TRBJ2-1	CSVDGLAEYNEQFF
.	TRBV20-1	TRBJ2-1	CSAVRGESSYNEQFF
.	TRBV12-3/TRBV12-4	TRBJ1-1	CASSTGQQNTEAFF
.	TRBV4-1	TRBJ1-1	CASSPKAVNTEAFF
.	TRBV5-6	TRBJ2-2	CASSFQRGGGELFF
.	TRBV5-1	TRBJ2-7	CASRSPGTTYEQYF
.	TRBV21-1	TRBJ2-4	CASRPGSVAAKNIQYF
medium-sized	TRBV4-1	TRBJ2-3	CASSRTSGERDTQYF
.	TRBV7-6	TRBJ1-2	CASSLAAGRGYGYTF
.	TRBV2	TRBJ2-2	CASSEEGLVANTGELFF
.	TRBV7-9	TRBJ1-1	CASSSQGGNTEAFF
.	TRBV7-8	TRBJ2-2	CASSLGGTASVLFF
.	TRBV27	TRBJ2-1	CASSFPVGSYNEQFF
.	TRBV4-1	TRBJ2-7	CASSEYRGADSYEQYF
.	TRBV28	TRBJ2-1	CASSSPGTSGYNEQFF
.	TRBV30	TRBJ2-5	CAWSVNRAETQYF
.	TRBV24-1	TRBJ2-6	CATSDQREGLGANVLTF
.	TRBV7-9	TRBJ2-6	CASRPDTSGANVLTF
.	TRBV4-2	TRBJ2-1	CASSPRRDNEQFF
.	TRBV20-1	TRBJ2-7	CSASDREKSYEQYF
.	TRBV6-4	TRBJ2-7	CASSEGTGDSYEQYF
.	TRBV7-9	TRBJ2-2	CASSPSQRGELFF
.	TRBV27	TRBJ1-1	CASRPTGRTEAFF
.	TRBV7-2	TRBJ2-7	CASSLSREGVYEQYF
.	TRBV4-1	TRBJ1-2	CASFGGYGYTF
.	TRBV5-1	TRBJ1-6	CASSLGVFNSPLHF
.	TRBV27	TRBJ2-2	CASERGSTGELFF
.	TRBV20-1	TRBJ2-3	CSARGYTGGEDTQYF